Presented here are 28 T cell receptor beta chains from one specimen sequenced in a study of blood T cell repertoires in COVID-19. The protocol was immunoSEQ multiplex PCR, while the TCRdb copy is restricted to in-frame clones and leaves out a portion. Of 130,000 to 150,000 clones in the sample, around 80% are singletons; the top ten hold roughly two fifths. Sequenced: peripheral blood. The origin of the receptors is a human donor in a cohort sampled during active COVID-19.

The chain employs TRBV10-3 and TRBJ2-4, with 9 nucleotides matching TRBD1. After removal of 0 bases from V and 12 bases from J, the junction contained 6 bases not matched to a gene. The length of the CDR3 is 14 residues. Germline V gene lookup returns CDR1 ENHRY and CDR2 SYGVKD. The CDR3 spells CAISESGTGNTQYF. CDR3 coding DNA: TGTGCCATCAGTGAGTCGGGGACAGGGAATACTCAGTACTTC.

This clone showed up just once. V usage is TRBV12-3 or TRBV12-4 and J usage is TRBJ1-2; no firm D call. The ends were cut back, 2 bases at V and 8 bases at J, with 12 bases in the middle. CDR3 length equals 13 residues. This CDR3 is CASSLYLRSGYTF. Here the CDR3 DNA reads TGTGCCAGCAGTTTATACCTGCGGTCCGGCTACACCTTC.

This rearrangement joins TRBV4-1 to TRBJ2-3; 7 bases align to TRBD2. Per germline, CDR1 MGHRA and CDR2 YSYEKL. The V segment lost 0 bases and the J segment 2 bases; nucleotides outside the gene matches: 11. The CDR3 totals 18 residues. The CDR3 nucleotides read TGCGCCAGCAGCCAAGAGAAAGCGGGGACCCTCATCACAGATACGCAGTATTTT. Its translation is CASSQEKAGTLITDTQYF.

The sample holds one count of this clone. The V and J genes are TRBV28 and TRBJ2-7, with 8 bases identical to TRBD1. The CDR3 is 14 amino acids. V lost 5 bases and J lost 2; bases outside the gene matches: 5. Per germline, CDR1 MDHEN and CDR2 SYDVKM. This CDR3 reads CASSRTGRTYEQYF. The CDR3 nucleotides are TGTGCCAGCAGTCGGACAGGGAGGACCTACGAGCAGTACTTC.

The chain recombines TRBV6-6 with TRBJ1-5, with D perhaps matching TRBD1 (5 bases). The germline V and J ends were trimmed by 8 bases and 0 bases, with 17 bases remaining between them. The CDR3 loop spans 16 amino acids. The germline CDR1 and CDR2 sequences are MNHNY and SVGAGI (reference sequence). The CDR3 nucleotides are TGTGCCAGCCGGAGGGTGGCAGGGAATAGCAATCAGCCCCAGCATTTT. Protein sequence: CASRRVAGNSNQPQHF.

The J gene is TRBJ2-7, the V gene TRBV28, with 9 positions matching TRBD2. This CDR3 is 15 amino acids long. The germline V gene encodes CDR1 MDHEN and CDR2 SYDVKM. The V gene end was trimmed by 5 bases and the J gene end by 5 bases; junction bases not matched to a gene: 10. DNA for the CDR3: TGTGCCAGCAGTCCCCAAGGACTAGCGCTCAACGAGCAGTACTTC. The encoded protein is CASSPQGLALNEQYF.

This clone was observed once. V and J are TRBV6-5 and TRBJ2-2; D gene unclear. V lost 3 bases and J 3 bases, leaving 5 bases between the germline ends. From germline, CDR1 is MNHEY and CDR2 SVGAGI. The CDR3 is made up of 13 amino acids. CDR3 loop: CASSYQYTGELFF. The CDR3 nucleotides are TGTGCCAGCAGTTATCAGTACACCGGGGAGCTGTTTTTT.

This rearrangement joins TRBV7-8 to TRBJ1-1; D unresolved. This CDR3 comprises 13 residues. Germline values: CDR1 SGHVS, CDR2 FQNEAQ. Trimming took 0 bases from V and 4 from J, leaving 6 bases between them. Written as DNA, the CDR3 is TGTGCCAGCAGCTTAGCTGCAGTCACTGAAGCTTTCTTT. This codes for CASSLAAVTEAFF. Drawing the rest from reference TRBV7-8 and TRBJ1-1, the complete variable domain is GAGVSQSPRYKVAKRGQDVALRCDPISGHVSLFWYQQALGQGPEFLTYFQNEAQLDKSGLPSDRFFAERPEGSVSTLKIQRTQQEDSAVYLCASSLAAVTEAFFGQGTRLTVV.

This chain joins TRBV3-1 (or the pseudogene TRBV3-2) and TRBJ2-2; 8 nucleotides agree with TRBD1. The CDR3 has 16 residues. Germline V lookup: CDR1 LGHDT, CDR2 YNNKEL (reference sequence). V gave up 6 bases and J gave up 5 bases; unmatched junction bases: 11. The CDR3, as DNA: TGTGCCAGCAGGCGACGACAGGGGTCCACAACCGGGGAGCTGTTTTTT. It yields the protein CASRRRQGSTTGELFF.

The chain links TRBV4-1 to TRBJ2-1; D not resolved. This CDR3 spans 15 amino acids. Trimming stripped 0 bases from V and 3 bases from J, with 9 bases between. In germline, CDR1 is MGHRA, CDR2 YSYEKL. The CDR3 region is CASSQEGASYNEQFF. The CDR3 nucleotides read TGCGCCAGCAGCCAAGAAGGTGCTAGCTACAATGAGCAGTTCTTC.

V and J are TRBV2 and TRBJ2-5, with D unresolved. The V end was cut by 1 base, the J end by 7 bases, with 10 bases between. The CDR3 extends over 13 amino acids. The germline gives CDR1 SNHLY, CDR2 FYNNEI. The CDR3 DNA reads as TGTGCCAGCAGTGAAGGTCTCACTGGGACCCAGTACTTC. It is translated as CASSEGLTGTQYF.

This chain links TRBV6-2 or TRBV6-3 with TRBJ1-1; no clear D gene. This CDR3 contains 15 residues. V was trimmed by 6 bases and J by 5 bases, leaving 19 bases between them. Germline V lookup: CDR1 MNHEY, CDR2 SVGEGT. The CDR3 region has the DNA TGTGCCAGCAGCCCGGACGGGGTTGGGAAAACTGAAGCTTTCTTT. Protein sequence: CASSPDGVGKTEAFF.

Concerning this clone: The sample has other DNA sequences that encode this CDR3 too. The chain recombines TRBV5-1 with TRBJ1-1; 7 bases map to TRBD1. The junction had 7 bases not matched to a gene; V was cut back by 5 bases and J by 3 bases. The CDR3 has 14 amino acids. CDR1 is SGHRS, CDR2 YFSETQ, per germline. For the CDR3, the DNA is TGCGCCAGCAGTCTCGACAGGGTGTACACTGAAGCTTTCTTT. This gives the protein CASSLDRVYTEAFF.

V is TRBV27 and J is TRBJ2-7; D is possibly TRBD1 (5 bases). Per the germline V gene, CDR1 is MNHEY and CDR2 is SMNVEV (reference sequence). This CDR3 has 13 amino acids. V was trimmed by 7 bases and J by 2 bases, leaving 12 bases between them. The CDR3 loop reads CASKFRAAYEQYF. For the CDR3, the DNA is TGTGCCAGCAAGTTCAGGGCAGCCTACGAGCAGTACTTC.

The rearrangement links TRBV6-1 to TRBJ1-4, with 9 bases fitting TRBD1. This CDR3 has 19 amino acids. The J segment lost 5 bases and the V segment lost 3 bases, leaving 16 bases of the junction unmatched. Germline CDR1 reads MNHNS; CDR2 reads SASEGT. As DNA, the CDR3 is TGTGCCAGCAGTGAGGTCCCTAGAATTCGGGACAGGGCAAATGAAAAACTGTTTTTT. It specifies CASSEVPRIRDRANEKLFF.

V gene TRBV4-3 combines with J gene TRBJ2-7, with D possibly TRBD2 on 7 matching bases. CDR3 size: 15 residues. V dropped 2 bases and J dropped 2 bases, with 13 bases sitting between them. Germline V gene lookup returns CDR1 LGHNA and CDR2 YSLEER. CDR3 protein: CASSQSRGGTYEQYF. In DNA form, the CDR3 reads TGCGCCAGCAGCCAAAGTAGGGGGGGTACCTACGAGCAGTACTTC.

This clone was counted only a few times. This chain links TRBV21-1 with TRBJ2-1; the table's TRBD1 call for D was not verified on the DNA. TRBV21-1 is a pseudogene locus. CDR3 size: 14 residues. Written as DNA, the CDR3 is TGTGCCAGCAGCTCCCGGACAGGGGACAATGAGCAGTTCTTC. Residues: CASSSRTGDNEQFF.

This clone is a singleton in its sample. The rearrangement uses TRBV12-2 and TRBJ2-7; no check of the table's D call, TRBD1, against the DNA was made. TRBV12-2 is assigned pseudogene status. The CDR3 covers 20 residues. The CDR3: CASRLTHRDRGRFLEYEQYF. The CDR3 DNA reads TGTGCAAGTCGCCTAACCCACCGGGACAGGGGGCGATTTTTGGAGTACGAGCAGTACTTC.

This clone was detected only once. This chain joins TRBV7-9 and TRBJ1-1, with D unclear. CDR1 is SEHNR, CDR2 FQNEAQ, per germline (reference sequence). The CDR3 is 15 residues long. V lost 8 bases and J lost 5, with 21 bases in between. CDR3 sequence reads: CASQQEVAVGTEAFF. Here the CDR3 DNA reads TGTGCCAGCCAGCAGGAGGTGGCGGTTGGGACTGAAGCTTTCTTT.

The rearrangement links TRBV2 to TRBJ2-7, with 9 bases matching TRBD1. CDR1 and CDR2 (germline): SNHLY, FYNNEI. The CDR3 runs to 14 residues. With V trimmed by 6 bases and J by 2 bases, 5 bases remained unmatched. The CDR3 DNA sequence: TGTGCCAGCAGCCCGGACAGGGGACCCTACGAGCAGTACTTC. It is translated as CASSPDRGPYEQYF.

This sequence joins TRBV4-3 and TRBJ1-2, with D maybe TRBD1 (6 bases). The CDR3 sequence is 13 residues long. The V end lost 1 base, the J end lost 8 bases, and 11 bases lay between the germline ends. Germline-derived CDR1 and CDR2 are LGHNA and YSLEER. The CDR3 nucleotides read TGCGCCAGCAGCCAAGGAGGCAGGGGAGGCTACACCTTC. Its protein product is CASSQGGRGGYTF.

This clone was found a few times. This chain uses TRBV6-6 with TRBJ2-1; D might be TRBD1 (5 bases). Germline V CDR1 and CDR2: MNHNY, SVGAGI (reference sequence). V shed 5 bases and J shed 3 bases, with 8 bases lying between them. This CDR3 is built from 13 residues. The CDR3 sequence: CASSRQNYNEQFF. Written as DNA, the CDR3 is TGTGCCAGCAGTCGACAGAACTACAATGAGCAGTTCTTC.

This chain uses TRBV7-8 with TRBJ2-5; D is perhaps TRBD1 (5 bases). This CDR3 spans 15 amino acids. The V and J ends lost 1 base and 5 bases respectively, with 14 bases between them. CDR1 and CDR2 (germline): SGHVS, FQNEAQ. The CDR3 region is CASSLGQGLWETQYF. CDR3 sequence (DNA): TGTGCCAGCAGCTTAGGCCAGGGCCTATGGGAGACCCAGTACTTC.

The rearrangement links TRBV28 to TRBJ1-2; D gene uncertain. In germline, CDR1 is MDHEN, CDR2 SYDVKM. Trimming took 3 bases from V and 3 from J, leaving 8 bases between them. This CDR3 region has 13 residues. The CDR3 is CASSFRLHYGYTF. CDR3 nucleotides: TGTGCCAGCAGTTTCAGGCTCCACTATGGCTACACCTTC.

This chain connects TRBV19 to TRBJ2-2, with a weak D call TRBD2 (7 bases). V shed 6 bases and J shed 7 bases, with 12 bases lying between them. The germline V gene encodes CDR1 LNHDA and CDR2 SQIVND (reference sequence). This CDR3 is built from 13 residues. In nucleotides, the CDR3 is TGTGCCAGTAGACGGGGGGCGTACGGGGAGCTGTTTTTT. Translation gives CASRRGAYGELFF.

The chain is built from TRBV6-5 and TRBJ1-2; maybe TRBD1 (5 bases). This CDR3 has 14 residues. V was cut by 5 bases and J by 8 bases, with 18 bases left in between. Germline CDR1 MNHEY, CDR2 SVGAGI. The CDR3 DNA is TGTGCCAGCAGTACGACCTCCGGGGGAAACGGCTACACCTTC. Its protein product is CASSTTSGGNGYTF.

The rearrangement uses TRBV4-3 and TRBJ2-1; 9 bases agree with TRBD2. The CDR3 loop spans 16 amino acids. Germline V lookup: CDR1 LGHNA, CDR2 YSLEER. Unmatched junction bases numbered 13, after V lost 5 bases and J lost 8 bases. The CDR3, as DNA: TGCGCCAGCAGCAAACGTGGAATAGCGGGGGTTCATGAGCAGTTCTTC. Its protein is CASSKRGIAGVHEQFF.

The V call is TRBV4-3, the J call TRBJ2-2; 8 bases map to TRBD1. The V gene's germline CDR1 is LGHNA and CDR2 YSLEER. V lost 3 bases, J lost 2 bases, and 11 bases stayed unmatched. The CDR3 has 18 residues. The CDR3 loop reads CASSQQPWTGTNTGELFF. The CDR3 DNA follows: TGCGCCAGCAGCCAGCAGCCCTGGACAGGGACAAACACCGGGGAGCTGTTTTTT.